This is a list of T cell receptor beta chains from one sample in a study of blood T cell repertoires in COVID-19. Method: immunoSEQ multiplex PCR; TCRdb's copy keeps in-frame clones and lacks some. Among 180,000 or so clones listed, around 85% were seen once. Sequenced: PBMCs or T cells enriched from blood (not recorded which). Source of these receptors: a man aged 35 to 55 who had recovered from COVID-19. The CDR3 runs from the conserved cysteine through the conserved F or W. Each record gives: V gene, J gene, clone size, D gene, CDR3 DNA, CDR3 protein. A D gene is named only where the DNA matches it firmly. The listing skips clone size in some rows; elsewhere it reads once, few, many or a size class.

TRBV19	TRBJ1-5	.	.	TGTGCCAGTAGTGAAGACAGACCAACGCCCCAGCATTTT	CASSEDRPTPQHF
TRBV5-5	TRBJ2-1	once	TRBD2	TGTGCCAGCAGCACCTTAGCGGGAGCGGTTCTCAATGAGCAGTTCTTC	CASSTLAGAVLNEQFF
TRBV5-1	TRBJ1-4	.	TRBD1	TGCGCCAGCAGCCCCGGACAGGGGGTCGAAAAACTGTTTTTT	CASSPGQGVEKLFF
TRBV27	TRBJ1-6	.	.	TGTGCCAGCAGTTTAATCCCGCCAGGGGCAACCTATAATTCACCCCTCCACTTT	CASSLIPPGATYNSPLHF
TRBV10-3	TRBJ1-1	.	.	TGTGCCATCGGGGGGGACGAAGTCACTGAAGCTTTCTTT	CAIGGDEVTEAFF
TRBV10-3	TRBJ2-1	.	TRBD2	TGTGCCATCAGTGAGGGAGCGGGGGGTAACAATGAGCAGTTCTTC	CAISEGAGGNNEQFF
TRBV6-5	TRBJ1-1	few	.	TGTGCCAGCAGTTACAACTCCCCCAGGGTGAACACTGAAGCTTTCTTT	CASSYNSPRVNTEAFF
TRBV11-2	TRBJ1-3	.	.	TGTGCCAGCAGCTTAAGAGGTGGAAACACCATATATTTT	CASSLRGGNTIYF
TRBV30	TRBJ1-1	few	.	TGTGCCTGGGGGGAACAGGCGAACACTGAAGCTTTCTTT	CAWGEQANTEAFF
TRBV11-3	TRBJ1-2	.	.	TGTGCCAGCAGCCCCCATGGGGGGGGCGACTATGGCTACACCTTC	CASSPHGGGDYGYTF
TRBV27	TRBJ2-5	.	.	TGTGCCAGCAGTCCGTTAGGGGGGGGCGTACAAGAGACCCAGTACTTC	CASSPLGGGVQETQYF
TRBV10-3	TRBJ1-1	.	.	TGTGCCACCGCAGGGACTTTGAACACTGAAGCTTTCTTT	CATAGTLNTEAFF
TRBV5-6	TRBJ2-5	.	.	TGTGCCAGCAGCCCGGATGCCAGCTCACCAGGAGAGACCCAGTACTTC	CASSPDASSPGETQYF
TRBV6-5	TRBJ1-2	.	TRBD1	TGTGCCAGCAGAACGGGACAGACGTATGGCTACACCTTC	CASRTGQTYGYTF
TRBV10-3	TRBJ1-5	.	.	TGTGCCATCAGAGGACAGAGCAATCAGCCCCAGCATTTT	CAIRGQSNQPQHF
TRBV7-9	TRBJ1-1	.	.	TGTGCCAGCAGCAAGGGGACACCGGGCCCTAACACTGAAGCTTTCTTT	CASSKGTPGPNTEAFF
TRBV18	TRBJ1-6	.	.	TGTGCCAGCTCACGGAGGGTGGACTCGACGGATTCACCCCTCCACTTT	CASSRRVDSTDSPLHF
TRBV28	TRBJ1-1	few	.	TGTGCCAGCATGGGGGGGGAGGGTTTGAGAGCTTTCTTT	CASMGGEGLRAFF
TRBV12-5	TRBJ1-2	.	TRBD1	TGTGCTAGTGAGAACCGGGACAGCCTTAACTATGGCTACACCTTC	CASENRDSLNYGYTF
TRBV27	TRBJ2-7	.	TRBD1	TGTGCCAGCAGTTCGACAGGGGGGACCTACGAGCAGTACTTC	CASSSTGGTYEQYF
TRBV24-1	TRBJ2-5	.	TRBD2	TGTGCCACCTCCGGGGGGGGGCAAGAGACCCAGTACTTC	CATSGGGQETQYF
TRBV21-1	TRBJ1-2	.	.	TGTGCCAGCAGGGGACAGGGGGCGAGTACCTATGGCTACACCTTC	CASRGQGASTYGYTF
TRBV6-2/TRBV6-3	TRBJ1-5	.	TRBD1	TGTGCCAGCAGTTACCGACCGGACAGGGGGCGATATGGCAATCAGCCCCAGCATTTT	CASSYRPDRGRYGNQPQHF
TRBV24-1	TRBJ1-2	.	.	TGTGCCACCAGTGTGGGCCTTCGCTATGGCTACACCTTC	CATSVGLRYGYTF
TRBV5-1	TRBJ1-5	.	.	TGCGCCAGCAGCTTGGATGGGGAGCGGAGTCAGCCCCAGCATTTT	CASSLDGERSQPQHF
TRBV7-6	TRBJ2-1	.	TRBD1	TGTGCCAGCAGCTTTGCTTGGGACAGGGGAACTGGCTTGGTGAGTTCGGATGAGCAGTTCTTC	CASSFAWDRGTGLVSSDEQFF
TRBV12-5	TRBJ1-1	once	.	TGTGCTAGTGGTTTGAAGTCGAGTGAAGCTTTCTTT	CASGLKSSEAFF
TRBV28	TRBJ1-6	.	.	TGTGCCAGCAGTTCCCAGGGTTCCTATAATTCACCCCTCCACTTT	CASSSQGSYNSPLHF
TRBV12-1	TRBJ2-6	.	.	TGTGCCAGCAGCTTGACGGGTGGACAAAGTCGGGCCAACGTCCTGACTTTC	CASSLTGGQSRANVLTF
TRBV15	TRBJ2-7	.	.	TGTGCCACCAGCGTGGGGCAGGGGGGCTACGAGCAGTACTTC	CATSVGQGGYEQYF
TRBV6-5	TRBJ2-1	once	.	TGTGCCAGCAGCCAGGGGGGAAACAATGAGCAGTTCTTC	CASSQGGNNEQFF
TRBV7-9	TRBJ2-7	.	TRBD1	TGTGCCAGCAGCCCGGGACAGGGGGCCTACGAGCAGTACTTC	CASSPGQGAYEQYF
TRBV5-1	TRBJ2-3	once	TRBD2	TGCGCCAGCATTCCAACTAGCGGGGCCCCAGATACGCAGTATTTT	CASIPTSGAPDTQYF
TRBV2	TRBJ2-3	.	TRBD1	TGTGCCAGCAGTGAGGACAGGGGAGTAGGAGATACGCAGTATTTT	CASSEDRGVGDTQYF
TRBV28	TRBJ1-5	few	TRBD1	TGTGCCAGCTACAGGGGAGGCAATCAGCCCCAGCATTTT	CASYRGGNQPQHF
TRBV4-1	TRBJ1-2	.	.	TGCGCCAGCAGCCAAGAGGGGAGGGGGGACAAAGGCTACACCTTC	CASSQEGRGDKGYTF
TRBV6-5	TRBJ2-7	few	.	TGTGCCAGCAGTTACGCAGGGGCCCGTTTCGACGAGCAGTACTTC	CASSYAGARFDEQYF
TRBV7-9	TRBJ1-1	.	.	TGTGCCAGCAGCAAATACTCCTTTTCACAGGCGAACACTGAAGCTTTCTTT	CASSKYSFSQANTEAFF
TRBV2	TRBJ2-2	once	TRBD1	TGTGCCAGCAGACCTTCCGGGACAGGGTCCACCGGGGAGCTGTTTTTT	CASRPSGTGSTGELFF
TRBV14	TRBJ2-5	.	.	TGTGCCAGCAGCCAAGATAAGTCAGGGGCGTGGACCCAGTACTTC	CASSQDKSGAWTQYF
TRBV7-8	TRBJ1-6	.	.	TGTGCCAGCAGCTTATCTCTCGGAGATTCACCCCTCCACTTT	CASSLSLGDSPLHF
TRBV7-7	TRBJ2-7	few	.	TGTGCTAGCAGCTTAGGGGACGGGCGGGGCTACGAGCAGTACTTC	CASSLGDGRGYEQYF
TRBV9	TRBJ1-1	.	TRBD1	TGTGCCAGCAGCTCGAGCCGGGACAGGGCTGCGAACACTGAAGCTTTCTTT	CASSSSRDRAANTEAFF
TRBV18	TRBJ1-6	.	.	TGTGCCAGCTCACCCCCCACTTATAATTCACCCCTCCACTTT	CASSPPTYNSPLHF
TRBV9	TRBJ1-2	.	.	TGTGCCAGCAGCGCCCAACCCAAGGAGGGAGGCTACACCTTC	CASSAQPKEGGYTF
TRBV6-1	TRBJ1-2	.	.	TGTGCCAGCAGGGAAGGGTGGGGAACAGGTTACTATGGCTACACCTTC	CASREGWGTGYYGYTF
TRBV28	TRBJ1-1	.	TRBD1	TGTGCCAGCAGCTTACAGGGGGAGGAAGCTTTCTTT	CASSLQGEEAFF
TRBV5-5	TRBJ1-6	.	.	TGTGCCAGCAGCCCAGGACAACTGAATTCACCCCTCCACTTT	CASSPGQLNSPLHF
TRBV4-1	TRBJ2-1	.	TRBD2	TGCGCCAGCAGCCAAGGGGAGGGCCAGGGATTTGAGCAGTTCTTC	CASSQGEGQGFEQFF
TRBV13	TRBJ2-3	.	TRBD1	TGTGCCAGCAGCTCCCGGGACAGGGCCGTTTATACGCAGTATTTT	CASSSRDRAVYTQYF
TRBV19	TRBJ1-6	once	TRBD1	TGTGCCAGTAGTATCGGGGACAGCCTAAATTCACCCCTCCACTTT	CASSIGDSLNSPLHF
TRBV7-9	TRBJ2-7	.	.	TGTGCCAGCAGCTTAGTCTTCTACGAGCAGTACTTC	CASSLVFYEQYF
TRBV9	TRBJ2-7	.	.	TGTGCCAGCAGCGTAGGAGGGTCCGTATCTAGCCACGAGCAGTACTTC	CASSVGGSVSSHEQYF
TRBV28	TRBJ1-1	.	.	TGTGCCAGCAGTCCCCTGAGGCCTGAAGCTTTCTTT	CASSPLRPEAFF
TRBV30	TRBJ1-5	.	.	TGTGCCTGGACCGCCGGGGGAACTCAGCCCCAGCATTTT	CAWTAGGTQPQHF